These 31 T cell receptor beta chains came from one sample sequenced in a study of cytomegalovirus exposure and HLA in healthy donors. PCR was performed using 60 Vbeta and 13 Jbeta primers. The method was immunoSEQ multiplex PCR; TCRdb's version includes in-frame clones alone and lacks a portion of them. The sample holds around 95,000 clones, 78% seen once. Source material: PBMCs. All receptors derive from a woman between 40 and 55 years old in good health and CMV-seropositive.

V gene TRBV7-2 combines with J gene TRBJ2-1; 7 bases match TRBD1. The CDR3 runs to 17 residues. Per the germline V gene, CDR1 is SGHTA and CDR2 is FQGNSA. V lost 5 bases to trimming and J lost 10 bases; unmatched junction nucleotides: 20. CDR3 sequence (DNA): TGTGCCAGCAGCCCCGGGGACAGATTTCCCCCCTACAGCGAGCAGTTCTTC. Translating gives CASSPGDRFPPYSEQFF.

The chain joins TRBV28 to TRBJ2-7, with D perhaps matching TRBD1 (5 bases). V was cut by 8 bases and J by 3 bases, with 11 bases left in between. Looked up from germline, CDR1 is MDHEN and CDR2 is SYDVKM. The CDR3 contains 12 residues. The CDR3 DNA reads as TGTGCCAGCGTGAATCAGGGCTACGAGCAGTACTTC. Amino acids: CASVNQGYEQYF.

The chain is built from TRBV7-2 and TRBJ2-7; 11 positions match TRBD2. V trimming: 4 bases; J trimming: 3 bases; junction bases outside the gene matches: 8. From germline, CDR1 is SGHTA and CDR2 FQGNSA. The CDR3 is 16 amino acids. The DNA of the CDR3 is TGTGCCAGCAGCTACAGACTAGCGGGAACGGGCTACGAGCAGTACTTC. Its protein product is CASSYRLAGTGYEQYF.

There are a few counts of this clone. The chain combines TRBV30 with TRBJ1-2; TRBD1 aligns across 7 bases. The ends lost 2 bases at V and 6 bases at J; junction bases unmatched: 9. Germline loops: CDR1 GTSNPN, CDR2 SVGIG (reference sequence). The CDR3 length is 14 residues. The CDR3, as DNA: TGTGCCTGGAGTCTCACGGGGACAGTAGATGGCTACACCTTC. It is translated as CAWSLTGTVDGYTF.

This chain links TRBV7-2 with TRBJ1-2; 8 nucleotides line up with TRBD1. Germline loops: CDR1 SGHTA, CDR2 FQGNSA. V trimming: 5 bases; J trimming: 2 bases; junction bases outside the gene matches: 7. The CDR3 extends over 15 amino acids. Written as DNA, the CDR3 is TGTGCCAGCAGCCTGGGACAGGACCTCAACTATGGCTACACCTTC. Translation: CASSLGQDLNYGYTF.

The chain employs TRBV7-9 and TRBJ2-1, with 10 bases fitting TRBD1. V shed 3 bases, J shed 12 bases, and the junction held 2 bases outside the gene matches. Germline V gives CDR1 SEHNR, CDR2 FQNEAQ (reference sequence). The CDR3 runs to 12 residues. The CDR3 protein is CASSLTGGLQFF. The CDR3, as DNA: TGTGCCAGCAGCTTGACAGGGGGCCTGCAGTTCTTC.

V is TRBV9 and J is TRBJ1-3; 7 nucleotides line up with TRBD1. Germline trimming cut 4 bases from V and 0 bases from J; bases unmatched to any gene: 7. This CDR3 comprises 16 residues. The V gene's germline CDR1 is SGDLS and CDR2 YYNGEE. The CDR3 sequence is CASSSPRDSSGNTIYF. The CDR3 bases are TGTGCCAGCAGCAGCCCTCGGGACAGCTCTGGAAACACCATATATTTT.

The rearrangement links TRBV5-4 to TRBJ2-7; perhaps TRBD1 as D (5 bases). The CDR3 loop spans 13 amino acids. Trimming stripped 0 bases from V and 3 bases from J, with 7 bases between. The germline gives CDR1 SGHNT, CDR2 YYREEE (reference sequence). The CDR3 loop reads CASSLARDYEQYF. In nucleotides, the CDR3 is TGTGCCAGCAGCTTGGCCAGGGACTACGAGCAGTACTTC.

In DNA, the CDR3 is TGTGCCAGCAGGCCGAAGACAGGGCACCAGCCCCAGCATTTT. Amino acids: CASRPKTGHQPQHF. V is TRBV6-5 and J is TRBJ1-5, with 7 positions matching TRBD1. The CDR3 has 14 residues. In germline, CDR1 is MNHEY, CDR2 SVGAGI. With V trimmed by 6 bases and J by 7 bases, 9 bases remained unmatched.

The gene calls are TRBV6-5 and TRBJ1-2; D is unresolved. Germline-derived CDR1 and CDR2 are MNHEY and SVGAGI. The CDR3 extends over 13 amino acids. The V end was cut by 0 bases, the J end by 7 bases, with 9 bases between. The CDR3 DNA reads as TGTGCCAGCAGTTACTCGAAGACAAGTGGCTACACCTTC. Its protein product is CASSYSKTSGYTF.

This chain links TRBV27 with TRBJ2-1; TRBD1 might be the D (6 bases). Per the germline V gene, CDR1 is MNHEY and CDR2 is SMNVEV (reference sequence). The CDR3 spans 14 residues. V was cut by 6 bases and J by 4 bases, with 13 bases left in between. The CDR3 nucleotides read TGTGCCAGCAGCTCCCACGACAGGTACAATGAGCAGTTCTTC. It specifies CASSSHDRYNEQFF.

This clone was seen a few times. The chain combines TRBV7-4 with TRBJ2-7; 9 bases match TRBD2. The CDR3 consists of 18 residues. V was pared by 6 bases and J by 0 bases, with 15 bases of the junction left unmatched. CDR1 is SGHVT, CDR2 SQSDAQ, per germline. In DNA form, the CDR3 reads TGTGCCAGCAGTGACGGACTAGCGCTCCTTAGAAGCTCCTACGAGCAGTACTTC. It encodes CASSDGLALLRSSYEQYF.

Turning to this clone: This sample includes further DNA sequences coding for the same CDR3. The rearrangement joins TRBV5-1 to TRBJ2-3; 8 nucleotides agree with TRBD2. The J segment lost 3 bases and the V segment lost 2 bases, leaving 2 bases of the junction unmatched. CDR1 and CDR2 (germline): SGHRS, YFSETQ. The CDR3 loop spans 14 amino acids. The CDR3 nucleotides are TGCGCCAGCAGCTTATCTAGCGGGACAGATACGCAGTATTTT. This translates into CASSLSSGTDTQYF.

The chain recombines TRBV6-1 with TRBJ1-5; TRBD1 is a possible D gene (6 bases). The germline V and J ends were trimmed by 2 bases and 6 bases, with 11 bases remaining between them. This CDR3 contains 14 residues. Germline V gene sequence: CDR1 MNHNS, CDR2 SASEGT. Written as DNA, the CDR3 is TGTGCCAGCAGTGAAAGCGGGGGCCCTCAGCCCCAGCATTTT. Encoded protein: CASSESGGPQPQHF.

The rearrangement uses TRBV21-1 and TRBJ2-6; the table's D call of TRBD1 was not tested on the DNA. TRBV21-1 is termed a pseudogene. There are 18 residues in the CDR3. The CDR3 is CASSKGTGVRSISNVLTF. The DNA of the CDR3 is TGTGCCAGCAGCAAGGGGACAGGGGTCCGCTCGATTTCCAACGTCCTGACTTTC.

CDR3 DNA sequence: TGCGCCAGCAGCTTGCCTGGGGGGGAGACAGATACGCAGTATTTT. Translated: CASSLPGGETDTQYF. The chain employs TRBV5-1 and TRBJ2-3; TRBD2 matches 7 bases. Germline-derived CDR1 and CDR2 are SGHRS and YFSETQ. This CDR3 comprises 15 residues. V gave up 1 base and J gave up 3 bases; unmatched junction bases: 5.

The chain has TRBV16 and TRBJ1-1, with 10 bases identical to TRBD1. V gave up 4 bases and J gave up 6 bases; unmatched junction bases: 5. Germline V lookup: CDR1 KGHSY, CDR2 FQNENV. This CDR3 comprises 14 residues. CDR3 loop: CASSLRQGAAEAFF. The CDR3 DNA reads as TGTGCCAGCAGCCTAAGACAGGGGGCTGCTGAAGCTTTCTTT. Full variable domain (rest looked up from reference TRBV16 and TRBJ1-1): GEEVAQTPKHLVRGEGQKAKLYCAPIKGHSYVFWYQQVLKNEFKFLISFQNENVFDETGMPKERFSAKCLPNSPCSLEIQATKLEDSAVYFCASSLRQGAAEAFFGQGTRLTVV.

The rearrangement joins TRBV6-4 to TRBJ2-1, with 11 bases lining up with TRBD2. Germline CDR1 is MRHNA and CDR2 is SNTAGT. CDR3 length equals 16 residues. Trimming took 5 bases from V and 3 from J; bases not matched to a gene: 6. The CDR3 sequence is CASSRTGTSGYNEQFF. The CDR3 DNA follows: TGTGCCAGCAGTCGTACCGGGACTAGCGGCTACAATGAGCAGTTCTTC.

The V gene is TRBV27, the J gene TRBJ2-2; 12 positions match TRBD2. The trim removed 4 bases at V and 5 bases at J, leaving 14 bases unmatched. Germline V gives CDR1 MNHEY, CDR2 SMNVEV (reference sequence). The CDR3 totals 19 residues. The CDR3 DNA reads as TGTGCCAGCAGTTCCTCCCCTGGACTAGCGGGAAGGTTGACCGGGGAGCTGTTTTTT. The encoded protein is CASSSSPGLAGRLTGELFF.

In regard to this clone: Other DNA sequences within the sample encode an identical CDR3. This chain joins TRBV9 and TRBJ1-3, with 7 bases that match TRBD1. This CDR3 is 15 amino acids long. The junction had 7 bases not matched to a gene; V was cut back by 3 bases and J by 4 bases. Germline V CDR1 and CDR2: SGDLS, YYNGEE. The CDR3 protein is CASSALQGIGNTIYF. As DNA, the CDR3 is TGTGCCAGCAGCGCCCTACAGGGGATAGGAAACACCATATATTTT.

This chain uses TRBV30 with TRBJ1-1; a possible D gene is TRBD1 (5 bases). The V gene's germline CDR1 is GTSNPN and CDR2 SVGIG (reference sequence). The CDR3 is 12 residues long. V was trimmed by 4 bases and J by 5 bases, leaving 11 bases between them. The CDR3 DNA reads as TGTGCCTGGAACCCAACAGGAACTGAAGCTTTCTTT. Translated: CAWNPTGTEAFF.

CDR3 DNA: TGTGCCAGCAGTGTACCGGGACAGAAAGGAACAGATACGCAGTATTTT. Its translation is CASSVPGQKGTDTQYF. V usage is TRBV28 and J usage is TRBJ2-3, with 7 bases lining up with TRBD1. The germline V gene has CDR1 MDHEN and CDR2 SYDVKM. V shed 5 bases, J shed 3 bases, and the junction held 11 bases outside the gene matches. The CDR3 is 16 amino acids.

The chain links TRBV27 to TRBJ2-7; 9 bases map to TRBD2. The CDR3 consists of 16 residues. Losses at the gene ends were 5 bases for V and 2 bases for J; bases not matched to a gene: 10. Germline-derived CDR1 and CDR2 are MNHEY and SMNVEV (reference sequence). DNA of the CDR3: TGTGCCAGCAGTCCCCTGGCCAGCGGGAGGACCTACGAGCAGTACTTC. This encodes CASSPLASGRTYEQYF.

This rearrangement joins TRBV5-1 to TRBJ2-1; tentative D call: TRBD2 (5 bases). The CDR3 spans 16 residues. V shed 2 bases and J shed 0 bases, with 12 bases lying between them. Germline CDR1 is SGHRS and CDR2 is YFSETQ. The CDR3 DNA reads TGCGCCAGCAGCTTTGGTTCGGGGAGCTCCTACAATGAGCAGTTCTTC. Residues: CASSFGSGSSYNEQFF.

The chain employs TRBV19 and TRBJ2-2; 12 bases agree with TRBD2. CDR1 is LNHDA, CDR2 SQIVND, per germline (reference sequence). The V gene end was trimmed by 4 bases and the J gene end by 0 bases; junction bases not matched to a gene: 3. CDR3 length: 17 residues. CDR3 bases: TGTGCCAGTAGTACTAGCGGGAGGGCCGCGAACACCGGGGAGCTGTTTTTT. This translates into CASSTSGRAANTGELFF.

The rearrangement links TRBV5-1 to TRBJ2-3; 11 nucleotides match TRBD2. Per the germline V gene, CDR1 is SGHRS and CDR2 is YFSETQ. The CDR3 runs to 17 residues. Losses at the gene ends were 4 bases for V and 0 bases for J; bases not matched to a gene: 7. The chain's CDR3 is CASSTGLAGSSTDTQYF. The CDR3 DNA follows: TGCGCCAGCAGCACCGGACTAGCGGGTTCTAGCACAGATACGCAGTATTTT.

J is TRBJ1-1 and V is TRBV7-9; TRBD1 matches at 11 bases. The germline V gene encodes CDR1 SEHNR and CDR2 FQNEAQ (reference sequence). This CDR3 contains 15 residues. J gave up 3 bases and V 5 bases, and 5 bases lay outside the gene matches. CDR3 sequence (DNA): TGTGCCAGCAGCCCGGGGACAGGGGGAGACACTGAAGCTTTCTTT. Translating gives CASSPGTGGDTEAFF.

This chain connects TRBV6-4 to TRBJ2-1; TRBD2 aligns across 7 bases. Germline CDR1 MRHNA, CDR2 SNTAGT. V trimming: 3 bases; J trimming: 7 bases; junction bases outside the gene matches: 12. The CDR3 totals 16 residues. The CDR3 loop is CASSDTGGPLRNEQFF. The CDR3 DNA reads TGTGCCAGCAGTGATACGGGAGGCCCCCTTCGGAATGAGCAGTTCTTC.

This clone was seen more than once but under ten times. The gene calls are TRBV11-1 and TRBJ2-1; D uncertain. Trimming cost V 1 base and J 8 bases, with 3 bases left between them. The V gene's germline CDR1 is SGHAT and CDR2 FQDESV (reference sequence). The CDR3 covers 11 residues. This CDR3 is CASSLVDEQFF. The CDR3 DNA follows: TGTGCCAGCAGCTTAGTCGATGAGCAGTTCTTC.

This clone was seen only once. The V gene is TRBV2, the J gene TRBJ2-7; TRBD2 matches at 7 bases. Germline-derived CDR1 and CDR2 are SNHLY and FYNNEI. V trimming: 2 bases; J trimming: 1 base; junction bases outside the gene matches: 5. The length of the CDR3 is 15 residues. CDR3 sequence reads: CASSELAGLSYEQYF. CDR3 nucleotide sequence: TGTGCCAGCAGTGAATTAGCGGGCCTATCCTACGAGCAGTACTTC.

This clone was counted between two and nine times. The gene calls are TRBV6-1 and TRBJ1-3, with 9 bases matching TRBD1. V lost 8 bases, J lost 9 bases, and 8 bases stayed unmatched. CDR1 and CDR2 from the germline V gene are MNHNS and SASEGT. The CDR3 runs to 13 residues. For the CDR3, the DNA is TGTGCCAGCTCCGGGACAGGGAGTTCCACCATATATTTT. Translated, it gives CASSGTGSSTIYF.